Following are 32 T cell receptor beta chains from one sample sequenced in a study of T and B cells in COVID-19 patients. Multiplex PCR with BIOMED2 TRB-A/B primer pools amplified TRB rearrangements. TCRdb independently ran MiXCR on the multiplex PCR reads; one entry per CDR3 protein. There are over 5,000 distinct CDR3 sequences in the sample; 25% to 30% occur only once, and about 36% lies in the top ten. From blood, about 230-500 ng of genomic DNA served as TRB template. The sequenced material came from blood. The receptor set was obtained from a human donor with active COVID-19. The donor label of this sample is uncertain.

This clonotype is medium-sized. This chain links TRBV27 with TRBJ1-2; D perhaps matches TRBD1 (6 bases). The CDR3 is 16 amino acids. The V and J ends lost 6 bases and 8 bases respectively, with 25 bases between them. CDR1 MNHEY and CDR2 SMNVEV come from the germline V gene (reference sequence). The CDR3 sequence: CASSPPGGSMNEGYTF. As DNA, the CDR3 is TGTGCCAGCAGCCCCCCCGGGGGCTCGATGAATGAAGGCTACACCTTC.

The chain uses TRBV5-1 and TRBJ1-1; maybe TRBD1 (5 bases). The germline V gene encodes CDR1 SGHRS and CDR2 YFSETQ. Between the trimmed V and J ends, which lost 0 bases and 6 bases, there was a span of 12 bases. The CDR3 extends over 14 amino acids. CDR3 residues: CASSLAAGRPEAFF. The CDR3 nucleotides are TGCGCCAGCAGCTTGGCCGCAGGGCGGCCTGAAGCTTTCTTT.

This clonotype is medium-sized within its sample. CDR3 nucleotides: TGTGCCAGCAGCCCAAAGCGGACCTCCTACAATGAGCAGTTCTTC. Translated, it gives CASSPKRTSYNEQFF. The chain employs TRBV11-1 and TRBJ2-1; TRBD2 might be the D (5 bases). This CDR3 contains 15 residues. V lost 5 bases to trimming and J lost 0 bases, with 11 bases between them. The germline CDR1 and CDR2 sequences are SGHAT and FQDESV (reference sequence).

This clonotype is medium-sized. The rearrangement uses TRBV5-6 and TRBJ2-3; TRBD2 agrees at 9 bases. Losses at the gene ends were 2 bases for V and 0 bases for J; bases not matched to a gene: 13. Germline assignment: CDR1 SGHDT and CDR2 YYEEEE. CDR3 length equals 19 residues. The CDR3 here is CASSLEPGLAVRSTDTQYF. The CDR3 DNA reads as TGTGCCAGCAGCTTAGAACCGGGACTAGCAGTCCGAAGCACAGATACGCAGTATTTT.

By sample fraction, this clonotype is medium-sized (0.01 to 0.1%). J is TRBJ1-2 and V is TRBV19, with D tentatively TRBD1 (5 bases). Germline CDR1 and CDR2: LNHDA and SQIVND (reference sequence). V gave up 3 bases and J gave up 2 bases, with 13 bases separating them. The CDR3 extends over 15 amino acids. CDR3 DNA: TGTGCCAGTAGTATGGCGGCCACAGGCAACTATGGCTACACCTTC. Amino acids: CASSMAATGNYGYTF.

The chain joins TRBV6-2 or TRBV6-3 to TRBJ2-3; D call uncertain. Trimming stripped 2 bases from V and 3 bases from J, with 3 bases between. Germline V CDR1 and CDR2: MNHEY, SVGEGT. The CDR3 extends over 12 amino acids. The DNA of the CDR3 is TGTGCCAGCAGTTACACAACAGATACGCAGTATTTT. It translates to CASSYTTDTQYF.

Relative to its sample, this clonotype is medium-sized. V and J are TRBV11-3 and TRBJ1-2, with 9 bases identical to TRBD1. The germline V gene has CDR1 SGHNT and CDR2 YENEEA. J gave up 5 bases and V 1 base, and 8 bases lay outside the gene matches. This CDR3 has 16 amino acids. CDR3 DNA: TGTGCCAGCAGCTTAGGCGGACAGGGGAGAACGTATGGCTACACCTTC. Its protein is CASSLGGQGRTYGYTF.

The chain employs TRBV24-1 and TRBJ2-7; 10 bases align to TRBD2. CDR3 size: 15 residues. Germline CDR1 KGHDR, CDR2 SFDVKD. V was clipped by 4 bases and J by 3 bases; unmatched bases: 5. For the CDR3, the DNA is TGTGCCACCAGTGAGGCTAGCGGGAGCATCTACGAGCAGTACTTC. The encoded protein is CATSEASGSIYEQYF.

Within the sample, this clonotype is medium-sized. The V and J genes are TRBV11-3 and TRBJ2-7; 8 nucleotides align to TRBD2. This CDR3 contains 16 residues. V shed 2 bases and J 9 bases; nucleotides not matched to a gene: 15. Germline CDR1 SGHNT, CDR2 YENEEA. DNA for the CDR3: TGTGCCAGCAGCTTATTGGGGATCGGGACTAGTGTGACGCAGTACTTC. Its protein is CASSLLGIGTSVTQYF.

This clonotype qualifies as medium-sized. The chain has TRBV29-1 and TRBJ1-1, with 7 bases aligning to TRBD1. The CDR3 is made up of 13 amino acids. Germline V gene lookup returns CDR1 SQVTM and CDR2 ANQGSEA. The trim removed 7 bases at V and 0 bases at J, leaving 5 bases unmatched. The CDR3 loop reads CSASTGMNTEAFF. The DNA of the CDR3 is TGCAGCGCCTCGACAGGGATGAACACTGAAGCTTTCTTT.

This clonotype came up once. The chain's CDR3 is CASSLLNIQDSEAFF. CDR3 in DNA: TGTGCCAGCAGCTTACTAAATATTCAGGATTCTGAAGCTTTCTTT. The chain links TRBV5-4 to TRBJ1-1; no clear D. The CDR3 has 15 residues. Looked up from germline, CDR1 is SGHNT and CDR2 is YYREEE (reference sequence). Trimming stripped 2 bases from V and 6 bases from J, with 17 bases between.

This rearrangement joins TRBV6-1 to TRBJ2-5; 9 nucleotides agree with TRBD1. After removal of 6 bases from V and 2 bases from J, the junction contained 7 bases not matched to a gene. In germline, CDR1 is MNHNS, CDR2 SASEGT. The CDR3 extends over 15 amino acids. CDR3 in DNA: TGTGCCAGCAGATCCGGGACAGGGAGGCAAGAGACCCAGTACTTC. Its translation: CASRSGTGRQETQYF.

The J gene is TRBJ2-5, the V gene TRBV11-3, with 7 bases lining up with TRBD2. Germline V gene lookup returns CDR1 SGHNT and CDR2 YENEEA. The CDR3 is 15 residues long. Trimming cost V 1 base and J 3 bases; bases outside gene matches: 5. CDR3 protein: CASSLVGGSEETQYF. DNA for the CDR3: TGTGCCAGCAGCTTAGTGGGGGGGTCGGAAGAGACCCAGTACTTC.

Relative to its sample, this clonotype is medium-sized. The chain has TRBV29-1 and TRBJ2-5; 10 bases align to TRBD1. V was pared by 7 bases and J by 4 bases, with 3 bases of the junction left unmatched. In germline, CDR1 is SQVTM, CDR2 ANQGSEA. The CDR3 totals 12 residues. The CDR3 DNA sequence: TGCAGCGGGCGGACAGGGGGAGAGACCCAGTACTTC. This codes for CSGRTGGETQYF. The full variable domain, its missing parts supplied by reference TRBV29-1 and TRBJ2-5, is SAVISQKPSRDICQRGTSLTIQCQVDSQVTMMFWYRQQPGQSLTLIATANQGSEATYESGFVIDKFPISRPNLTFSTLTVSNMSPEDSSIYLCSGRTGGETQYFGPGTRLLVL.

The sample holds a few counts of this clonotype. V gene TRBV27 combines with J gene TRBJ1-2; D is unresolved. This CDR3 is built from 15 residues. The V gene's germline CDR1 is MNHEY and CDR2 SMNVEV (reference sequence). Trimming left V 5 bases short and J 8 bases short, with 21 bases between. CDR3 DNA: TGTGCCAGCAGTCTCACCATTGGTAACCGCGAGGGCTACACCTTC. It translates to CASSLTIGNREGYTF.

By share, this clonotype ranks as medium-sized. The chain recombines TRBV29-1 with TRBJ2-1, with 8 bases lining up with TRBD1. Germline V gives CDR1 SQVTM, CDR2 ANQGSEA. V was pared by 3 bases and J by 2 bases, with 6 bases of the junction left unmatched. This CDR3 region has 15 residues. CDR3 region: CSVEGGQVPYNEQFF. In nucleotides, the CDR3 is TGCAGCGTTGAGGGGGGACAGGTCCCCTACAATGAGCAGTTCTTC.

This chain connects TRBV6-1 to TRBJ1-6; 7 bases match TRBD1. CDR1 and CDR2 (germline): MNHNS, SASEGT. With 3 bases clipped from V and 4 bases from J, the junction kept 12 bases outside the gene matches. This CDR3 is built from 18 residues. The chain's CDR3 is CASSDYTGATFYNSPLHF. Here the CDR3 DNA reads TGTGCCAGCAGTGATTACACAGGGGCCACTTTTTATAATTCACCCCTCCACTTT.

The rearrangement links TRBV18 to TRBJ1-5, with 11 positions matching TRBD1. CDR1 and CDR2 from the germline V gene are KGHSH and LQKENI. V lost 4 bases, J lost 6 bases, and 5 bases stayed unmatched. The CDR3 totals 15 residues. The CDR3 DNA reads TGTGCCAGCTCACTTGGACAGGGGGCGGGTCAGCCCCAGCATTTT. Translating gives CASSLGQGAGQPQHF.

In this sample, this clonotype turned up a few times. The chain carries TRBV18 and TRBJ1-2, with D perhaps matching TRBD1 (5 bases). In germline, CDR1 is KGHSH, CDR2 LQKENI. Between the trimmed V and J ends, which lost 6 bases and 0 bases, there was a span of 14 bases. The CDR3 runs 15 residues. The CDR3 nucleotides are TGTGCCAGCTCCCTCGGGACCGCCTCTAACTATGGCTACACCTTC. This translates into CASSLGTASNYGYTF.

This clonotype appeared a few times. The chain carries TRBV27 and TRBJ2-7; 9 bases align to TRBD2. The CDR3 totals 15 residues. CDR1 is MNHEY and CDR2 is SMNVEV in the germline V gene (reference sequence). Trimming took 3 bases from V and 2 from J; bases not matched to a gene: 5. CDR3 sequence reads: CASSFGSSGTYEQYF. The DNA of the CDR3 is TGTGCCAGCAGTTTCGGTTCTAGCGGGACCTACGAGCAGTACTTC.

In its sample, this clonotype was seen a few times. The chain links TRBV6-6 to TRBJ2-2; D not resolved. The germline gives CDR1 MNHNY, CDR2 SVGAGI (reference sequence). The CDR3 loop spans 12 amino acids. V lost 4 bases and J 6 bases, leaving 6 bases between the germline ends. CDR3 loop: CASSFSSGELFF. CDR3 bases: TGTGCCAGCAGTTTCTCCTCCGGGGAGCTGTTTTTT.

The chain has TRBV19 and TRBJ1-5, with D perhaps matching TRBD1 (6 bases). CDR3 size: 15 residues. The germline CDR1 and CDR2 sequences are LNHDA and SQIVND (reference sequence). V was trimmed by 7 bases and J by 2 bases, leaving 15 bases between them. CDR3 nucleotide sequence: TGTGCCAGTAAGCGGGACACCGCGGGCAATCAGCCCCAGCATTTT. Amino acids: CASKRDTAGNQPQHF.

The chain joins TRBV5-1 to TRBJ2-3, with 13 bases aligning to TRBD2. Unmatched junction bases numbered 1, after V lost 4 bases and J lost 2 bases. From germline, CDR1 is SGHRS and CDR2 YFSETQ. This CDR3 has 15 residues. CDR3 sequence reads: CASSTSGGDTDTQYF. The DNA for the CDR3 is TGCGCCAGCAGCACTAGCGGGGGGGACACAGATACGCAGTATTTT.

The chain recombines TRBV7-2 with TRBJ2-1; 10 bases are shared with TRBD2. This CDR3 is 15 amino acids long. Germline V gene sequence: CDR1 SGHTA, CDR2 FQGNSA. J was trimmed by 9 bases and V by 6 bases; bases with no gene match: 11. CDR3 in DNA: TGTGCCAGCAGTATAGCGGGAGGTCTCGGACGTGAGCAGTTCTTC. It encodes CASSIAGGLGREQFF.

This sequence joins TRBV6-2 or TRBV6-3 and TRBJ1-4, with TRBD1 as a possible D gene (6 bases). This CDR3 contains 13 residues. The V and J ends lost 6 bases and 6 bases respectively, with 11 bases between them. Germline V gene sequence: CDR1 MNHEY, CDR2 SVGEGT. The CDR3 reads CASRRTVDEKLFF. The CDR3, as DNA: TGTGCCAGCAGAAGGACAGTGGATGAAAAACTGTTTTTT.

As DNA, the CDR3 is TGCAGTGCTAGAGTCAGGGCTAATGAGCAGTTCTTC. Residues: CSARVRANEQFF. V is TRBV20-1 and J is TRBJ2-1; possibly TRBD1 for D (5 bases). Trimming removed 1 base from V and 7 bases from J, with 8 bases in between. This CDR3 contains 12 residues. Germline V gene lookup returns CDR1 DFQATT and CDR2 SNEGSKA (reference sequence).

Within the sample, this clonotype is large. This chain joins TRBV29-1 and TRBJ2-2; tentative D call: TRBD1 (6 bases). The CDR3 has 14 residues. Germline V gene data show CDR1 as SQVTM and CDR2 as ANQGSEA. Trimming pared 3 bases from V and 2 bases from J, leaving 10 bases between. The CDR3 loop reads CSVDQGGNTGELFF. In DNA form, the CDR3 reads TGCAGCGTTGACCAAGGGGGAAACACCGGGGAGCTGTTTTTT.

This chain links TRBV6-5 with TRBJ1-2; 8 positions match TRBD1. Germline V gene data show CDR1 as MNHEY and CDR2 as SVGAGI. V lost 0 bases, J lost 5 bases, and 5 bases stayed unmatched. The CDR3 consists of 15 residues. CDR3 nucleotides: TGTGCCAGCAGTTACTCTTACAGGGGGGATTATGGCTACACCTTC. Protein: CASSYSYRGDYGYTF.

This clonotype is medium-sized within its sample. The chain joins TRBV6-5 to TRBJ2-2, with D unclear. The CDR3 totals 15 residues. V was clipped by 0 bases and J by 5 bases, with 10 bases between them. Germline V gives CDR1 MNHEY, CDR2 SVGAGI. DNA of the CDR3: TGTGCCAGCAGTTACTCTCGAGTCGGTACCGGGGAGCTGTTTTTT. It yields the protein CASSYSRVGTGELFF.

Within the sample, this clonotype is medium-sized (0.01 to 0.1%). CDR3 nucleotides: TGTGCCAGCAGCTTAGGGCAGAACAATGAGCAGTTCTTC. Its protein product is CASSLGQNNEQFF. The gene calls are TRBV11-3 and TRBJ2-1; D remains ambiguous. The germline V gene encodes CDR1 SGHNT and CDR2 YENEEA. V dropped 1 base and J dropped 5 bases, with 6 bases sitting between them. The CDR3 runs to 13 residues.

In this sample, this clonotype turned up a few times. This rearrangement joins TRBV6-1 to TRBJ1-5; the D is unclear. V gave up 4 bases and J gave up 0 bases, with 7 bases separating them. Germline CDR1 is MNHNS and CDR2 is SASEGT. The CDR3 has 14 amino acids. The CDR3: CASSGGNSNQPQHF. CDR3 DNA sequence: TGTGCCAGCAGTGGAGGGAATAGCAATCAGCCCCAGCATTTT.

The chain carries TRBV7-2 and TRBJ2-2; D not resolved. CDR1 SGHTA and CDR2 FQGNSA come from the germline V gene. The germline V and J ends were trimmed by 4 bases and 4 bases, with 4 bases remaining between them. This CDR3 region has 12 residues. CDR3 coding DNA: TGTACCAGCAGCTCCTCCACCGGGGAGCTGTTTTTT. This encodes CTSSSSTGELFF.